Here is one T cell receptor (beta chain) with its context. The antigen is not known. The CDR3 totals 12 residues. The ends were cut back, 1 base at V and 10 bases at J, with 8 bases in the middle. Germline-derived CDR1 and CDR2 are LNHNV and YYDKDF (reference sequence). The data are from a study of OX40 agonist ivuxolimab in advanced cancers. In the study overall: Patients in the trial were receiving intravenous ivuxolimab every 2 weeks, at doses of 0.01 to 10 mg/kg. Of mixed ages from about 23 to 90 and averaging approximately 60 years, the group was approximately 80% male.

Blood sampling took place at baseline, cycle 4 day 1, and cycle 7 day 1. Only in-frame clones appear in the TCRdb table, and some are missing; sequencing was by immunoSEQ multiplex PCR. The profile covers over 45,000 clones, with about 83% appearing a single time and approximately 3% taken by the ten largest. The study, taken as a whole, reports: With doses of 0.1 to 3.0 mg/kg, CD4+ and CD8+ blood T cells had undergone clonal expansion by week 6.

J is TRBJ1-5 and V is TRBV15; D is unclear. This receptor was identified in an adult with an advanced solid tumor such as melanoma, head and neck, liver or kidney cancer. Sequenced here: CD4+ or CD8+ T cells sorted from blood, sampled in a trial of the OX40 agonist ivuxolimab. In nucleotides, the CDR3 is TGTGCCACCAGCAGAGCGGTATCACCCCAGCATTTT. Its translation: CATSRAVSPQHF.